The clone carrying this T cell receptor (beta chain) came up a few times. The antigen is unknown. Ophthalmopathy patients had Clinical Activity Score at least 3, NOSPECS grade at least 4, duration under 3 months. It was approximately 9.7 ml of fresh peripheral blood that supplied the PBMCs. The entry originates in a study of T cells in Graves' hyperthyroidism and ophthalmopathy. The CDR3 is made up of 15 amino acids. CDR1 and CDR2 (germline): SGHTS, YDEGEE. Trimming removed 4 bases from V and 6 bases from J; junction bases left unmatched: 6. Researchers amplified the TCR beta CDR3 regions from RNA transcripts. First-round RT-PCR of the TCR CDR3 relied on the HTBI primer set. Via MiXCR, TCRdb re-called the multiplex PCR reads, giving one row per CDR3 protein. The data show some 530,000 distinct CDR3 sequences, with 20% to 25% seen just once and around 50% held by the top ten. The study's findings and limits: A model of 13 V-J features distinguished ophthalmopathy from stable hyperthyroidism. Most thyroid clonotypes expanded above 0.001 appeared in blood too.

The TCR originated in a woman in her 70s with Graves' ophthalmopathy. Sequenced input: blood. J is TRBJ2-3 and V is TRBV5-8; 12 bases map to TRBD2. The CDR3 here is CASSLTGLAGDTQYF. The CDR3 nucleotides are TGTGCCAGCAGCCTGACGGGACTAGCGGGTGATACGCAGTATTTT.